The source of this TCR beta chain is a study of beta chain features in type 1 diabetes (dated by TCRdb to the late 2010s). Some background on the complete study: Patients and healthy donors did not differ in mean age, gender distribution, total cell number or subset yield. Across all samples, 107,917,701 sorted cells were examined, and cell number per subset correlated strongly with RNA yield. Regulatory and stem cell-like memory subsets were obtained from only 8 patients and about 8 healthy donors, while naive and central memory subsets were obtained from all 30 or so donors. In the study, recently diagnosed type 1 diabetes patients and matched healthy donors were compared on the TCRB repertoires of their sorted circulating CD4+ T cell subsets.

On the study overall, not on this receptor specifically: HLA sub-analyses involved small numbers of individuals, so any influence of HLA type on TCRB rearrangement remained unresolved. Shorter templates might be favored by PCR, yet because patient and control samples were amplified and corrected together, any such skew would affect both groups equally. Because cDNA was sequenced instead of genomic DNA, highly expressing activated cells could be over-represented, though the groups showed no difference in activation or CD3 levels. In all four CD4+ subsets, TCRB CDR3 length was moderately but significantly shorter in type 1 diabetes patients. Fewer insertions and more nucleotide deletions at VDJ recombination sites were observed in patients with type 1 diabetes, implying thymic rearrangement abnormalities. Naive, central memory and regulatory TCRB repertoires appeared more similar among patients than among healthy donors.

The entire amount of isolated RNA was reverse transcribed using the High Capacity cDNA Reverse Transcription Kit, so the sequenced TCRB transcripts were expressed ones. Deep immunoSEQ sequencing was performed on naive, central memory and regulatory T cell samples, with an average of around 3.4 million total reads per sample. After sorted cells were lysed in RLT buffer, RNA was extracted with DNase-treated RNeasy Micro or Mini kits, with the choice depending on cell number. Each cell subset was processed separately to prevent cross-contamination, with patient and healthy donor samples processed together. Using the immunoSEQ multiplex PCR, TCRB sequences were amplified from cDNA into 87-bp fragments spanning the CDR3 region. Sequencing of the amplicons was done on the Illumina HiSeq platform. The paper's processing steps were these. Synthetic template baselines were used to correct PCR bias computationally, reads within Hamming distance 2 were collapsed together, and singletons that could not be merged were discarded. Reads were aligned to IMGT to assign V, D and J genes, CDR3 length, and insertions or deletions at six rearrangement sites. Within each subset, clonotype counts were normalized to the number of sorted cells before true diversity and Gini coefficients were calculated with the tcR R package. Repertoire sharing was quantified using the overlap coefficient calculated on TCRB nucleotide sequences. Out-of-frame TCRB sequences from naive cells were analyzed to stand in for the pre-selection repertoire. Entries here come from immuneACCESS through TCRdb and include only in-frame sequences with V and J called. Some clones fail to appear in such tables; in the studies checked, an unresolved V gene covers under half of the shortfall, and the cause of the remainder is unknown. V and J calls plus clone size are reproduced from that table; the DNA served to infer D and trimming. Across this sample there are 200,000 to 250,000 clones, with roughly 16% seen only once. Jointly, the top ten make up roughly 0.08% of the sample.

Concerning this clone: Its antigen is currently not known. The sample holds no much larger clone one base away, and base qualities are not on file.

A single peripheral blood draw of around 120 mL on average was collected from each donor into heparinised tubes. A BD FACSAria II was used to sort naive, central memory, regulatory and stem cell-like memory CD4+ T cells with a panel that included CD45RO, CCR7, CD25, CD127, CD95 and CD27. A purity above 98% was achieved for all sorted populations. PBMCs were isolated right away by Lymphoprep density gradient centrifugation and were stained directly, without culture. To minimize batch effects, samples were stained and sorted in pairs, one healthy donor with one patient per experiment. V has 4 bases trimmed and J has 4 bases trimmed; junction bases matching no gene number 5. Taken from cysteine to phenylalanine, the CDR3 has 15 residues. The only DNA kept is the CDR3, 45 bases in frame from the first base. Sequences SGHTA (CDR1) and FQGNSA (CDR2) are obtained from the germline V gene.

The sample taken for sequencing was naive CD4+ T cells from blood. Explained via the paper, the cell subset or site label denotes: true naive CD4+ T cells. This chain joins TRBV7-2 to TRBJ2-5; 11 nucleotides in the junction match TRBD2. This TCR came from a man aged 25 to 45 with type 1 diabetes. The sequence in DNA is TGTGCCAGCAGCTCCGTTAGCGGGAGGGCAGAGACCCAGTACTTC. This encodes CASSSVSGRAETQYF.